The source of this T cell receptor beta chain is a study of beta chain features in type 1 diabetes (dated by TCRdb to the late 2010s). Regarding the research as a whole: Patients and healthy donors did not differ in mean age, gender distribution, total cell number or subset yield. A total of under 140,000,000 sorted cells were examined across all samples, and the number of cells per subset was strongly correlated with RNA yield. In the study, TCRB repertoires of sorted circulating CD4+ T cell subsets from recently diagnosed type 1 diabetes patients were compared with those of matched healthy donors. Naive and central memory subsets were obtained from all 30 or so donors, but regulatory and stem cell-like memory subsets were isolated from only 8 patients and roughly eight healthy donors.

Trimming takes 3 bases from V and 5 bases from J, and the germline ends sit 16 bases apart. Spanning cysteine to phenylalanine, the CDR3 consists of 15 amino acids. Of the read, only the CDR3 DNA is kept; its 45 bases are in frame from base 1. CDR1 and CDR2 are drawn from the germline V gene (reference sequence): SEHNR, FQNEAQ. This clone showed up many times. There is no known antigen for this receptor. Base qualities are not at hand, and no much larger clone is one base apart. The entire amount of isolated RNA was reverse transcribed using the High Capacity cDNA Reverse Transcription Kit, so the sequenced TCRB transcripts were expressed ones. Deep immunoSEQ sequencing was performed on naive, central memory and regulatory T cell samples, with an average of approximately 4 million total reads per sample. Sorted cells were lysed in RLT buffer, and RNA was extracted using DNase-treated RNeasy Micro or Mini kits according to cell number. Each cell subset was processed on its own to prevent cross-contamination, while patient and healthy donor samples were processed together. Using the immunoSEQ multiplex PCR, TCRB sequences were amplified from cDNA into 87-bp fragments spanning the CDR3 region. Amplicons were sequenced on the Illumina HiSeq platform. Per the original workflow: PCR bias was corrected computationally using synthetic template baselines, and reads within Hamming distance 2 were collapsed, with unmergeable singletons discarded. Reads were aligned against IMGT to assign V, D and J genes, CDR3 length and insertions or deletions at six rearrangement sites. Within each subset, clonotype counts were normalized to sorted cell number, and only after that were true diversity and Gini coefficients computed with the tcR R package. The overlap coefficient, calculated on TCRB nucleotide sequences, was used to quantify repertoire sharing. TCRdb stores this immuneACCESS table with in-frame sequences only. Part of the clones is absent; in the studies checked, under half of the shortfall reflects unresolved V genes, and no reason is known for the rest. V, J and clone size are those of that table, while D and trimming were read from the DNA. This sample lists 300,000 to 400,000 clones; roughly 8% were detected once. Less than 0.45% of the sample lies in the top ten.

A single peripheral blood draw of around 120 mL on average was collected from each donor into heparinised tubes. A BD FACSAria II was used to sort naive, central memory, regulatory and stem cell-like memory CD4+ T cells with a panel that included CD45RO, CCR7, CD25, CD127, CD95 and CD27. All sorted populations exceeded 95% purity. PBMCs were separated immediately by Lymphoprep density gradient centrifugation and were stained directly, without being cultured. Samples were stained and sorted in pairs, with one healthy donor and one patient per experiment, so that batch effects were minimized. On the study overall, not on this receptor specifically: The naive, central memory and regulatory TCRB repertoires appeared to resemble one another more closely among patients than among healthy donors. Because small numbers of individuals were included in the HLA sub-analyses, any influence of HLA type on TCRB rearrangement was left unresolved. At VDJ recombination sites, patients with type 1 diabetes made fewer insertions and deleted more nucleotides, a pattern implying thymic rearrangement abnormalities. Type 1 diabetes patients showed a moderate but significant shortening of TCRB CDR3 length in all four CD4+ subsets. PCR may preferentially amplify shorter templates, but because patient and control samples were amplified and corrected together, any resulting skew would affect both groups equally. Because cDNA was sequenced instead of genomic DNA, highly expressing activated cells could be over-represented, though the groups showed no difference in activation or CD3 levels.

The chain uses TRBV7-9 and TRBJ1-1; no D segment can be confidently identified. Sequencing was done on a sample of central memory CD4+ T cells from blood. The TCR comes from a woman under 30 in good health. Read as DNA, the sequence is TGTGCCAGCAGCTTTGGCGGGCTTCGCGGGACTGAAGCTTTCTTT. The translation is CASSFGGLRGTEAFF.